Presented here are 28 T cell receptor beta chains from one specimen sequenced in a study of radiation and T cells in renal cell carcinoma. Indicated time point: blood 2 weeks post-SBRT. Treatment denoted: 15 Gy SBRT to primary tumor, nephrectomy 4 weeks later. Produced via immunoSEQ multiplex PCR; TCRdb's table is partial and in-frame only. The profile shows 60,000 to 80,000 clones, over 80% of them singletons. Sequencing used blood, obtained from a patient whose treatment included radiotherapy and nephrectomy. These receptors were collected from a man in his 60s with renal cell carcinoma.

This rearrangement joins TRBV6-5 to TRBJ2-3; D might be TRBD2 (5 bases). Germline assignment: CDR1 MNHEY and CDR2 SVGAGI. V dropped 0 bases and J dropped 6 bases, with 16 bases sitting between them. The CDR3 has 16 amino acids. CDR3 in amino acids: CASSYSRGSHGDTQYF. CDR3 bases: TGTGCCAGCAGTTACTCCCGTGGGAGCCACGGCGATACGCAGTATTTT.

V and J are TRBV29-1 and TRBJ2-2, with 8 positions matching TRBD2. The germline gives CDR1 SQVTM, CDR2 ANQGSEA. Trimming cost V 4 bases and J 4 bases; bases outside gene matches: 8. The CDR3 has 15 residues. In nucleotides, the CDR3 is TGCAGCGTTGTCTTTCGGGAGGGCCGCACCGGGGAGCTGTTTTTT. Amino acids: CSVVFREGRTGELFF.

This clone was seen a single time. The V call is TRBV7-2, the J call TRBJ1-2; D possibly corresponds to TRBD1 (6 bases). The V gene's germline CDR1 is SGHTA and CDR2 FQGNSA. The V gene lost 5 bases and the J gene lost 3 bases, with 13 bases spanning the gap. The CDR3 extends over 14 amino acids. Here the CDR3 DNA reads TGTGCCAGCAGCCCTGAACAGGGTTACTATGGCTACACCTTC. Protein product: CASSPEQGYYGYTF.

The rearrangement links TRBV28 to TRBJ2-7; the match to TRBD2 covers 16 bases. The CDR3 has 20 amino acids. Germline CDR1 MDHEN, CDR2 SYDVKM. V dropped 6 bases and J dropped 1; count of bases not matched to a gene: 15. The chain's CDR3 is CASSPPLGTSGRVGSYEQYF. The CDR3 nucleotides are TGTGCCAGCAGCCCCCCCTTGGGGACTAGCGGGAGGGTGGGGTCCTACGAGCAGTACTTC.

CDR3 coding DNA: TGCGCCAGCAGCCAAGATCAGGTGACCATCGTAGGAGAAAAACTGTTTTTT. It yields the protein CASSQDQVTIVGEKLFF. The chain joins TRBV4-3 to TRBJ1-4; D ambiguous. Germline-derived CDR1 and CDR2 are LGHNA and YSLEER. The CDR3 length is 17 residues. Trimming took 0 bases from V and 8 from J, leaving 19 bases between them.

The rearrangement links TRBV6-5 to TRBJ1-1; TRBD1 matches at 7 bases. The CDR3 consists of 13 residues. Germline CDR1 MNHEY, CDR2 SVGAGI. Trimming removed 6 bases from V and 4 bases from J; junction bases left unmatched: 5. CDR3 loop: CASRTGWGTEAFF. The CDR3 region has the DNA TGTGCCAGCAGGACAGGGTGGGGCACTGAAGCTTTCTTT.

The chain recombines TRBV7-3 with TRBJ2-3; 13 bases align to TRBD2. CDR3 size: 15 residues. V lost 5 bases, J lost 10 bases, and 9 bases stayed unmatched. Germline V gene sequence: CDR1 SGHTA, CDR2 FQGTGA. CDR3 sequence reads: CASSPFWTSGGPQYF. CDR3 sequence (DNA): TGTGCCAGCAGCCCATTTTGGACTAGCGGGGGTCCGCAGTATTTT.

This clone was seen a single time. The V call is TRBV27, the J call TRBJ1-1, with D possibly matching TRBD1 (5 bases). Trimming removed 10 bases from V and 5 bases from J, with 20 bases in between. Germline V gene sequence: CDR1 MNHEY, CDR2 SMNVEV (reference sequence). The CDR3 consists of 14 residues. CDR3 DNA sequence: TGTGCCACCCAAATCCGTCGGGGGGAAACTGAAGCTTTCTTT. As protein: CATQIRRGETEAFF.

CDR3 sequence: CASSLLAGNNYNEQFF. Here the CDR3 DNA reads TGTGCCAGCAGCTTACTAGCGGGAAATAACTACAATGAGCAGTTCTTC. The chain recombines TRBV7-9 with TRBJ2-1; 9 nucleotides agree with TRBD2. J gave up 3 bases and V 2 bases, and 5 bases lay outside the gene matches. The CDR3 spans 16 residues. Germline loops: CDR1 SEHNR, CDR2 FQNEAQ (reference sequence).

The rearrangement joins TRBV7-3 to TRBJ1-4; no definite D call. This CDR3 comprises 13 residues. Deletions cut 5 bases from V and 4 bases from J, with 8 bases between. Germline lookup yields CDR1 SGHTA and CDR2 FQGTGA. The CDR3 sequence: CASSPEGNEKLFF. The CDR3 nucleotides are TGTGCCAGCAGCCCCGAAGGTAATGAAAAACTGTTTTTT.

V is TRBV6-6 and J is TRBJ1-2, with 9 bases lining up with TRBD1. In germline, CDR1 is MNHNY, CDR2 SVGAGI (reference sequence). Trimming at V came to 7 bases and at J to 2 bases, leaving 8 bases not matched to a gene. The CDR3 has 15 residues. The CDR3 reads CASTNTGGGNYGYTF. The CDR3 nucleotides read TGTGCCAGCACCAACACAGGGGGCGGAAACTATGGCTACACCTTC.

The chain carries TRBV21-1 and TRBJ2-3; the table calls TRBD2, which could not be checked here. TRBV21-1 is classified as a pseudogene. The CDR3 is 16 residues long. The chain's CDR3 is CASSIFLAVMQDTQYF. The CDR3 nucleotides read TGTGCCAGCAGCATATTTTTAGCAGTCATGCAAGATACGCAGTATTTT.

This clone has just one count. This rearrangement joins TRBV5-4 to TRBJ2-1, with D possibly matching TRBD2 (7 bases). Germline CDR1 is SGHNT and CDR2 is YYREEE (reference sequence). The V end was cut by 4 bases, the J end by 0 bases, with 26 bases between. This CDR3 region has 20 residues. CDR3 bases: TGTGCCAGCAGCCCGCCAGGGGCGGGAGAAGCTCTAAGCTCCTACAATGAGCAGTTCTTC. This gives the protein CASSPPGAGEALSSYNEQFF.

The chain joins TRBV10-3 to TRBJ2-2, with 10 nucleotides matching TRBD2. The length of the CDR3 is 14 residues. Trimming at V came to 8 bases and at J to 4 bases, leaving 4 bases not matched to a gene. CDR1 ENHRY and CDR2 SYGVKD come from the germline V gene. This CDR3 reads CAIAGLASTGELFF. The CDR3 bases are TGTGCCATCGCGGGACTAGCGAGCACCGGGGAGCTGTTTTTT.

The V and J genes are TRBV6-1 and TRBJ1-3; no reliable D call. Trimming left V 3 bases short and J 9 bases short, with 12 bases between. CDR3 length: 13 amino acids. Per germline, CDR1 MNHNS and CDR2 SASEGT. As DNA, the CDR3 is TGTGCCAGCAGTGAGGTTCTGGAAGGCACCATATATTTT. Translating gives CASSEVLEGTIYF.

V usage is TRBV7-3 and J usage is TRBJ2-2; no reliable D call. Per the germline V gene, CDR1 is SGHTA and CDR2 is FQGTGA. CDR3 length: 13 amino acids. V lost 5 bases, J lost 4 bases, and 8 bases lay in between. The CDR3 loop is CASSQRGTGELFF. For the CDR3, the DNA is TGTGCCAGCAGCCAACGTGGCACCGGGGAGCTGTTTTTT.

This rearrangement joins TRBV9 to TRBJ2-2; 9 nucleotides line up with TRBD2. Germline-derived CDR1 and CDR2 are SGDLS and YYNGEE. The J segment lost 3 bases and the V segment lost 1 base, leaving 7 bases of the junction unmatched. The CDR3 is 17 residues long. This CDR3 reads CASSVPTAGGDTGELFF. CDR3 DNA sequence: TGTGCCAGCAGCGTACCAACAGCGGGAGGCGACACCGGGGAGCTGTTTTTT.

The genes are TRBV28 and TRBJ1-2; possible D gene TRBD1, 5 bases. CDR3 length: 15 amino acids. Germline V gene data show CDR1 as MDHEN and CDR2 as SYDVKM. Trimming left V 6 bases short and J 4 bases short, with 18 bases between. In DNA, the CDR3 is TGTGCCAGCAGCCGTCCCCCGGGACCCCCCTATGGCTACACCTTC. Translating it yields CASSRPPGPPYGYTF.

This clone occurred a few times. This chain joins TRBV6-1 and TRBJ2-7; weak D call: TRBD1 (5 bases). This CDR3 has 15 residues. The germline CDR1 and CDR2 sequences are MNHNS and SASEGT. Trimming shortened V by 6 bases and J by 2 bases, and 17 bases separated the two germline ends. The CDR3 bases are TGTGCCAGCAGGGAAAACCCAGCAGGGACCTACGAGCAGTACTTC. It yields the protein CASRENPAGTYEQYF.

This clone occurred once. This chain uses TRBV9 with TRBJ2-4; 10 positions agree with TRBD1. V was pared by 3 bases and J by 7 bases, with 13 bases of the junction left unmatched. The CDR3 spans 17 residues. Germline assignment: CDR1 SGDLS and CDR2 YYNGEE. The CDR3 DNA reads as TGTGCCAGCAGCGCCGAGCCCAGACAGGGGGCATGGAACATTCAGTACTTC. It encodes CASSAEPRQGAWNIQYF. The full variable domain, with the rest looked up from reference TRBV9 and TRBJ2-4, is DSGVTQTPKHLITATGQRVTLRCSPRSGDLSVYWYQQSLDQGLQFLIQYYNGEERAKGNILERFSAQQFPDLHSELNLSSLELGDSALYFCASSAEPRQGAWNIQYFGAGTRLSVL.

The gene calls are TRBV27 and TRBJ1-5; D remains unclear. The CDR3 contains 13 residues. V shed 5 bases and J shed 2 bases, with 7 bases lying between them. CDR1 and CDR2 (germline): MNHEY, SMNVEV (reference sequence). The CDR3 protein is CASSASGNQPQHF. CDR3 bases: TGTGCCAGCAGTGCCTCCGGCAATCAGCCCCAGCATTTT.

This clone was seen a handful of times. The chain has TRBV19 and TRBJ2-1; TRBD2 matches 7 bases. This CDR3 region has 16 residues. The V gene end was trimmed by 5 bases and the J gene end by 4 bases; junction bases not matched to a gene: 11. CDR1 and CDR2 (germline): LNHDA, SQIVND (reference sequence). The CDR3 nucleotides are TGTGCCAGTAGTGGGAGGAGGGGACTACAGTACAATGAGCAGTTCTTC. Its protein is CASSGRRGLQYNEQFF.

The V call is TRBV5-1, the J call TRBJ2-7, with D perhaps being TRBD1 or TRBD2 (5 bases each). The V gene's germline CDR1 is SGHRS and CDR2 YFSETQ. This CDR3 region has 14 residues. V shed 0 bases and J shed 5 bases, with 12 bases lying between them. CDR3 DNA: TGCGCCAGCAGCTTGGAGGGGAGTCAAGACGAGCAGTACTTC. Residues: CASSLEGSQDEQYF. Supplemented by reference TRBV5-1 and TRBJ2-7, the full variable domain reads KAGVTQTPRYLIKTRGQQVTLSCSPISGHRSVSWYQQTPGQGLQFLFEYFSETQRNKGNFPGRFSGRQFSNSRSEMNVSTLELGDSALYLCASSLEGSQDEQYFGPGTRLTVT.

The V gene is TRBV5-1, the J gene TRBJ1-1, with 7 bases fitting TRBD1. The CDR3 has 14 amino acids. V gave up 3 bases and J gave up 1 base; unmatched junction bases: 3. CDR1 and CDR2 (germline): SGHRS, YFSETQ. The CDR3 here is CASSSTGKNTEAFF. CDR3 DNA: TGCGCCAGCAGCTCGACAGGGAAGAACACTGAAGCTTTCTTT.

The chain employs TRBV10-2 and TRBJ2-1; no definite D call. The ends were cut back, 3 bases at V and 8 bases at J, with 14 bases in the middle. The CDR3 length is 14 residues. Germline V gene sequence: CDR1 WSHSY, CDR2 SAAADI. The CDR3 loop is CASSDFISGDEQFF. CDR3 in DNA: TGCGCCAGCAGTGACTTCATTTCGGGCGATGAGCAGTTCTTC.

This chain connects TRBV5-5 to TRBJ2-5; TRBD1 matches 12 bases. Per germline, CDR1 SGHKS and CDR2 YYEKEE (reference sequence). The length of the CDR3 is 17 residues. V dropped 4 bases and J dropped 6; count of bases not matched to a gene: 13. The CDR3 DNA follows: TGTGCCAGCAGCCTAATCGCCGGGACAGGGGGCAGACAGACCCAGTACTTC. Protein: CASSLIAGTGGRQTQYF.

The V and J genes are TRBV27 and TRBJ2-7; tentatively, D is TRBD1 (6 bases). This CDR3 is 13 amino acids long. Trimming left V 3 bases short and J 4 bases short, with 10 bases between. Germline CDR1 MNHEY, CDR2 SMNVEV (reference sequence). CDR3 residues: CASSLQGRYEQYF. The DNA for the CDR3 is TGTGCCAGCAGTTTGCAGGGGAGATACGAGCAGTACTTC.

This clone is termed medium-sized. J is TRBJ1-1 and V is TRBV20-1; D is unresolved. CDR1 DFQATT and CDR2 SNEGSKA come from the germline V gene (reference sequence). The CDR3 sequence is 11 residues long. Trimming took 6 bases from V and 0 from J, leaving 5 bases between them. CDR3: CSARMNTEAFF. CDR3 bases: TGCAGTGCGAGAATGAACACTGAAGCTTTCTTT.